This T cell receptor beta chain stems from a study of long-term antiretroviral therapy in people with HIV. Study as a whole: It was about a decade before the 2015 immediate-ART recommendation that the earliest samples were taken. General study points: HIV repertoire CDR3 lengths ranged less widely than those of controls. Post-ART, diversity grew, though it stayed under transplant donor control levels.

V gave up 5 bases and J gave up 6 bases, with 13 bases separating them. Germline V gives CDR1 LNHDA, CDR2 SQIVND (reference sequence). The CDR3 has 14 residues. A v3.0 immunoSEQ assay was performed at survey level. Some clones are missing from TCRdb's copy, which holds only in-frame ones; the method was immunoSEQ multiplex PCR. The data contain over 5,500 clones, 75% to 90% of them singletons. Notes on this clone: The antigen is not known.

The source is a woman in her 50s with HIV. V usage is TRBV19 and J usage is TRBJ2-2; a possible D gene is TRBD2 (6 bases). Sequenced material: unsorted PBMCs, taken 3.7 years after starting antiretroviral therapy. CDR3 coding DNA: TGTGCCAGTAGTGGAGGGCTCCCAGCCGGGGAGCTGTTTTTT. Its translation: CASSGGLPAGELFF.